Shown below are 21 T cell receptor beta chains from a single sample sequenced in a study of shared clonotypes between healthy human individuals. Libraries were prepared by immunoSEQ multiplex PCR; TCRdb keeps only in-frame clonotypes and omits some of them. The table records roughly 1,600,000 clones, 98% to 99% of them present only once. Sequences were obtained from naive CD4+ T cells sorted from blood. Noted subset: CD45RA+ positively selected. The origin of the receptors is a man aged 30-40 years in good health.

This chain links TRBV5-1 with TRBJ1-5; D is unresolved. CDR1 is SGHRS and CDR2 is YFSETQ in the germline V gene. Trimming removed 2 bases at V and 10 bases at J, with 13 bases between. There are 13 residues in the CDR3. CDR3 sequence: CASSLGQDLPQHF. CDR3 coding DNA: TGCGCCAGCAGCTTAGGGCAGGACCTACCCCAGCATTTT.

The CDR3 here is CASSYYAGLAGTDTQYF. CDR3 bases: TGTGCCAGCAGCTACTATGCGGGACTAGCGGGGACAGATACGCAGTATTTT. The chain joins TRBV7-2 to TRBJ2-3; the match to TRBD2 covers 13 bases. The V gene's germline CDR1 is SGHTA and CDR2 FQGNSA. The CDR3 runs to 17 residues. The junction had 7 bases not matched to a gene; V was cut back by 4 bases and J by 3 bases.

The rearrangement joins TRBV7-8 to TRBJ1-3; TRBD1 matches at 7 bases. With 5 bases clipped from V and 4 bases from J, the junction kept 8 bases outside the gene matches. Germline V CDR1 and CDR2: SGHVS, FQNEAQ. This CDR3 is 15 amino acids long. CDR3 bases: TGTGCCAGCAGCCCCGGGACAGTTGCCGGAAACACCATATATTTT. Protein: CASSPGTVAGNTIYF.

This clone showed up just once. The rearrangement joins TRBV27 to TRBJ2-7; D is possibly TRBD2 (6 bases). The germline V gene encodes CDR1 MNHEY and CDR2 SMNVEV (reference sequence). This CDR3 is built from 13 residues. V lost 6 bases and J 3 bases, leaving 12 bases between the germline ends. The CDR3 region has the DNA TGTGCCAGCAGCCCGGACTACTACTACGAGCAGTACTTC. It is translated as CASSPDYYYEQYF.

The chain couples TRBV11-2 to TRBJ2-3, with D uncertain. This CDR3 spans 12 amino acids. The germline V and J ends were trimmed by 5 bases and 4 bases, with 7 bases remaining between them. CDR1 and CDR2 from the germline V gene are SGHAT and FQNNGV. CDR3 nucleotides: TGTGCCAGCAGCCACAGATCAGATACGCAGTATTTT. Residues: CASSHRSDTQYF. Drawing the rest from reference TRBV11-2 and TRBJ2-3, the complete variable domain is EAGVAQSPRYKIIEKRQSVAFWCNPISGHATLYWYQQILGQGPKLLIQFQNNGVVDDSQLPKDRFSAERLKGVDSTLKIQPAKLEDSAVYLCASSHRSDTQYFGPGTRLTVL.

In this sample, this clone turned up once. The V and J genes are TRBV7-9 and TRBJ1-5; 8 bases are shared with TRBD1. There are 16 residues in the CDR3. Looked up from germline, CDR1 is SEHNR and CDR2 is FQNEAQ (reference sequence). V dropped 1 base and J dropped 2; count of bases not matched to a gene: 4. The CDR3 coding sequence is TGTGCCAGCAGCTTAGGCGACAGGGGTCGCAATCAGCCCCAGCATTTT. This gives the protein CASSLGDRGRNQPQHF.

V gene TRBV7-8 combines with J gene TRBJ2-1; TRBD1 aligns across 8 bases. CDR3 size: 15 residues. V shed 5 bases, J shed 2 bases, and the junction held 5 bases outside the gene matches. Germline V gene lookup returns CDR1 SGHVS and CDR2 FQNEAQ. The CDR3 is CASSKDRATYNEQFF. The CDR3 coding sequence is TGTGCCAGCAGCAAGGACAGGGCTACCTACAATGAGCAGTTCTTC. Full variable domain (remainder filled in from reference TRBV7-8 and TRBJ2-1): GAGVSQSPRYKVAKRGQDVALRCDPISGHVSLFWYQQALGQGPEFLTYFQNEAQLDKSGLPSDRFFAERPEGSVSTLKIQRTQQEDSAVYLCASSKDRATYNEQFFGPGTRLTVL.

In its sample, this clone was seen once. The chain uses TRBV28 and TRBJ2-7, with unresolved D. The CDR3 has 13 amino acids. Germline CDR1 and CDR2: MDHEN and SYDVKM. Trimming removed 6 bases at V and 1 base at J, with 10 bases between. The CDR3 sequence is CASSPQKSYEQYF. The CDR3 DNA reads as TGTGCCAGCAGCCCACAGAAATCCTACGAGCAGTACTTC.

A note on this clone: The identical CDR3 is also encoded by other nucleotide sequences in the sample. This sequence joins TRBV5-1 and TRBJ2-3; D is undetermined. The CDR3 is 13 residues long. Germline CDR1 SGHRS, CDR2 YFSETQ. V was shortened by 2 bases and J by 3 bases, with 7 bases between the two germline ends. This chain's CDR3 is CASSLEVTDTQYF. The CDR3 DNA sequence: TGCGCCAGCAGCTTAGAGGTAACAGATACGCAGTATTTT.

The chain links TRBV19 to TRBJ1-5; D is unresolved. V lost 5 bases to trimming and J lost 7 bases, with 12 bases between them. The CDR3 contains 13 residues. Germline CDR1 is LNHDA and CDR2 is SQIVND (reference sequence). The chain's CDR3 is CASSLRRGQPQHF. DNA of the CDR3: TGTGCCAGTAGTCTTAGAAGAGGACAGCCCCAGCATTTT. The full variable domain, completed using reference TRBV19 and TRBJ1-5, is DGGITQSPKYLFRKEGQNVTLSCEQNLNHDAMYWYRQDPGQGLRLIYYSQIVNDFQKGDIAEGYSVSREKKESFPLTVTSAQKNPTAFYLCASSLRRGQPQHFGDGTRLSIL.

The chain uses TRBV5-4 and TRBJ2-1, with TRBD2 matching over 11 bases. The germline V gene has CDR1 SGHNT and CDR2 YYREEE (reference sequence). The CDR3 runs to 16 residues. V shed 4 bases, J shed 3 bases, and the junction held 6 bases outside the gene matches. The CDR3 nucleotides are TGTGCCAGCAGCCGCGCGGGACTAGCGGACTACAATGAGCAGTTCTTC. This gives the protein CASSRAGLADYNEQFF.

The chain links TRBV15 to TRBJ2-7; 8 bases match TRBD1. The germline V gene encodes CDR1 LNHNV and CDR2 YYDKDF (reference sequence). The CDR3 runs to 15 residues. The V and J ends lost 2 bases and 3 bases, in that order; junction bases with no gene match: 6. CDR3 protein: CATSRSGQVLYEQYF. CDR3 nucleotide sequence: TGTGCCACCAGCAGATCGGGACAGGTTCTCTACGAGCAGTACTTC.

The genes are TRBV18 and TRBJ1-5; D is uncertain. The germline CDR1 and CDR2 sequences are KGHSH and LQKENI. This CDR3 has 15 amino acids. Trimming left V 5 bases short and J 5 bases short, with 16 bases between. CDR3 region: CASSSYSGGYQPQHF. The CDR3 DNA is TGTGCCAGCTCAAGCTACAGCGGTGGGTATCAGCCCCAGCATTTT.

The V and J genes are TRBV6-5 and TRBJ2-7; D not resolved. V lost 6 bases to trimming and J lost 3 bases, with 12 bases between them. Germline V gene sequence: CDR1 MNHEY, CDR2 SVGAGI. There are 13 residues in the CDR3. The CDR3 bases are TGTGCCAGCAGGGCTGGGTCGAACTACGAGCAGTACTTC. It specifies CASRAGSNYEQYF.

The chain has TRBV19 and TRBJ2-3; 16 bases agree with TRBD2. The germline V gene has CDR1 LNHDA and CDR2 SQIVND (reference sequence). The CDR3 consists of 17 residues. Unmatched junction bases numbered 5, after V lost 4 bases and J lost 4 bases. The DNA for the CDR3 is TGTGCCAGTAGTACGGGACTAGCGGGAGGGCGAGCAGATACGCAGTATTTT. The encoded protein is CASSTGLAGGRADTQYF.

The V call is TRBV2, the J call TRBJ2-1; the D is unclear. Per germline, CDR1 SNHLY and CDR2 FYNNEI. CDR3 length: 13 amino acids. Deletions cut 7 bases from V and 9 bases from J, with 16 bases between. The chain's CDR3 is CASNLGRYGEQFF. The CDR3 nucleotides are TGTGCCAGCAATTTGGGCCGGTATGGTGAGCAGTTCTTC.

The rearrangement uses TRBV6-1 and TRBJ1-1; D is possibly TRBD1 (6 bases). V dropped 2 bases and J dropped 0 bases, with 16 bases sitting between them. The germline V gene has CDR1 MNHNS and CDR2 SASEGT. The CDR3 length is 17 residues. The DNA for the CDR3 is TGTGCCAGCAGTGAAAGGGAGGGACATCCTTTGAACACTGAAGCTTTCTTT. It encodes CASSEREGHPLNTEAFF.

Points on this clone: This sample includes further DNA sequences coding for the same CDR3. The chain is built from TRBV7-2 and TRBJ2-7; 9 bases align to TRBD1. Trimming at V came to 4 bases and at J to 1 base, leaving 2 bases not matched to a gene. The CDR3 runs to 14 residues. From germline, CDR1 is SGHTA and CDR2 FQGNSA. DNA for the CDR3: TGTGCCAGCAGCTCGGACAGGGGATCCTACGAGCAGTACTTC. Protein: CASSSDRGSYEQYF.

The chain has TRBV28 and TRBJ2-1; D is perhaps TRBD1 or TRBD2 (5 bases each). This CDR3 contains 16 residues. The V and J ends lost 4 bases and 9 bases respectively, with 22 bases between them. The V gene's germline CDR1 is MDHEN and CDR2 SYDVKM. The chain's CDR3 is CASSSPKRGREPEQFF. In DNA form, the CDR3 reads TGTGCCAGCAGTTCTCCGAAGAGGGGCAGGGAGCCTGAGCAGTTCTTC.

The rearrangement links TRBV4-3 to TRBJ1-5; D is ambiguous. Germline CDR1 is LGHNA and CDR2 is YSLEER. The CDR3 covers 16 residues. The V and J ends lost 0 bases and 1 base respectively, with 10 bases between them. The CDR3 sequence is CASSQDFRISNQPQHF. As DNA, the CDR3 is TGCGCCAGCAGCCAAGATTTTCGGATCAGCAATCAGCCCCAGCATTTT.

This chain connects TRBV9 to TRBJ2-2; D may be TRBD1 or TRBD2 (5 bases each). The V and J ends lost 0 bases and 6 bases respectively, with 18 bases between them. Germline CDR1 is SGDLS and CDR2 is YYNGEE. This CDR3 has 17 amino acids. CDR3 in DNA: TGTGCCAGCAGCGTAGTCGGGGCAGGAGTAACCCCCGGGGAGCTGTTTTTT. Encoded protein: CASSVVGAGVTPGELFF.